This T cell receptor (beta chain) derives from a study of lung T cells in sarcoidosis with Löfgren's syndrome. Study in general: Repertoire analyses centered on Löfgren's syndrome patients. Points from the study as a whole: Shared TRAV12-1 and TRBV2 CDR3 motifs across Löfgren's syndrome patients reportedly suggested public CD4+ TCRs. Versus controls, Löfgren's syndrome patients reportedly showed TRAV12-1 and TRBV2 as most expanded.

The V and J ends lost 6 bases and 5 bases, in that order; junction bases with no gene match: 5. Per germline, CDR1 KGHSH and CDR2 LQKENI. CDR3 length: 13 amino acids. In the case of this clonotype: Its specificity is unknown.

Using its own MiXCR run on the reads, TCRdb lists one record per CDR3 protein. Of some 65,000 distinct CDR3 sequences listed, 21% are singletons. Source material: CD4+ T cells from PBMCs. This sequence originates from a human donor with sarcoidosis (Löfgren's syndrome or another form), or a control subject (not recorded which). V and J are TRBV18 and TRBJ2-5; 8 positions match TRBD1. In nucleotides, the CDR3 is TGTGCCAGCTCGACAGGGGCAGGGGAGACCCAGTACTTC. Amino acid sequence: CASSTGAGETQYF.